Listed here are 18 T cell receptor beta chains from one sample, sequenced in a study of T cells in Graves' hyperthyroidism and ophthalmopathy. The CDR3 regions of TCR beta were amplified from RNA transcripts. TCR CDR3 underwent first-round RT-PCR with the HTBI primer set. TCRdb fed the multiplex PCR reads into MiXCR, producing one record per CDR3 protein. The sample consists of 480,000 or so distinct CDR3 sequences, roughly 45% of them appearing once. The sequenced sample consisted of peripheral blood or thyroid tissue (not recorded which). These TCRs come from an adult woman with Graves' disease, either hyperthyroidism or ophthalmopathy (not recorded which).

CDR3 DNA sequence: TGTGCCGGTGGACGGACGACCCAGTACTTC. Translation gives CAGGRTTQYF. V usage is TRBV6-6 and J usage is TRBJ2-5; D gene unclear. V lost 11 bases, J lost 7 bases, and 11 bases lay in between. The CDR3 spans 10 residues. Germline lookup yields CDR1 MNHNY and CDR2 SVGAGI (reference sequence).

This clonotype was observed at least ten times. The chain joins TRBV4-1 to TRBJ2-7; TRBD1 matches 8 bases. V lost 0 bases, J lost 6 bases, and 7 bases stayed unmatched. The germline V gene encodes CDR1 MGHRA and CDR2 YSYEKL. This CDR3 is built from 15 residues. CDR3 DNA: TGCGCCAGCAGCCAAGAGCAGACAGGGGTACGCGAGCAGTACTTC. Its protein is CASSQEQTGVREQYF.

This clonotype showed up just once. The gene calls are TRBV29-1 and TRBJ2-7, with 7 nucleotides matching TRBD2. The CDR3 has 15 residues. CDR1 SQVTM and CDR2 ANQGSEA come from the germline V gene. V shed 8 bases, J shed 0 bases, and the junction held 13 bases outside the gene matches. The CDR3 reads CSLAGTTLSSYEQYF. The CDR3 DNA reads TGCAGCTTGGCCGGGACTACATTGAGCTCCTACGAGCAGTACTTC.

The table lists this clonotype with a few counts. A single base separates this from a much larger clone, so it may be a read error. The rearrangement uses TRBV11-2 and TRBJ1-2; no definite D call. With 0 bases removed from V and 7 bases from J, the gap between germline ends came to 15 bases. CDR3 length: 15 amino acids. CDR1 is SGHAT and CDR2 is FQNNGV in the germline V gene. DNA for the CDR3: TGTGCCAGCAGCTTAGATCTCAGACCATCTTTTGGCTACACCTTC. Translated, it gives CASSLDLRPSFGYTF.

The chain recombines TRBV5-1 with TRBJ1-1; tentatively, D is TRBD1 (6 bases). This CDR3 region has 15 residues. In germline, CDR1 is SGHRS, CDR2 YFSETQ. Trimming took off 1 base at V and 3 bases at J, with 13 bases between the two ends. The CDR3: CASSLRWGRDTEAFF. The CDR3 nucleotides read TGCGCCAGCAGCTTGCGGTGGGGGCGGGACACTGAAGCTTTCTTT.

This clonotype was counted between two and nine times. The rearrangement joins TRBV29-1 to TRBJ1-2, with D possibly being TRBD1 (6 bases). The V gene's germline CDR1 is SQVTM and CDR2 ANQGSEA. Trimming pared 7 bases from V and 1 base from J, leaving 13 bases between. The CDR3 sequence is 13 residues long. As DNA, the CDR3 is TGCAGCGCCATGGACAGCATTAACTATGGCTACACCTTC. This encodes CSAMDSINYGYTF.

The genes are TRBV10-2 and TRBJ1-2; D unclear. The CDR3 spans 12 residues. V lost 3 bases, J lost 7 bases, and 9 bases lay in between. The germline V gene has CDR1 WSHSY and CDR2 SAAADI. DNA of the CDR3: TGCGCCAGCAGTGAATGGAGGGCTGGCTACACCTTC. Residues: CASSEWRAGYTF.

A few counts support this clonotype. The rearrangement links TRBV6-1 to TRBJ2-3, with D possibly being TRBD1 (6 bases). Between the trimmed V and J ends, which lost 2 bases and 1 base, there was a span of 7 bases. Germline assignment: CDR1 MNHNS and CDR2 SASEGT. The CDR3 runs 14 residues. The CDR3, as DNA: TGTGCCAGCAGTGAACCAGGGGGCACAGATACGCAGTATTTT. Translating gives CASSEPGGTDTQYF.

This rearrangement joins TRBV29-1 to TRBJ2-7; weak D call: TRBD1 (6 bases). V gave up 7 bases and J gave up 6 bases, with 13 bases separating them. CDR1 is SQVTM, CDR2 ANQGSEA, per germline. The CDR3 extends over 11 amino acids. CDR3 bases: TGCAGCGCCAGGGGAATCGGCGAGCAGTACTTC. It specifies CSARGIGEQYF.

On this clonotype: A single base separates this from a much larger clone, so it may be a read error. This rearrangement joins TRBV6-1 to TRBJ1-5; no clear D. CDR1 MNHNS and CDR2 SASEGT come from the germline V gene. The V end was cut by 2 bases, the J end by 15 bases, with 11 bases between. This CDR3 contains 11 residues. The CDR3, as DNA: TGTGCCAGCAGTGAAACTTTCCTGAGGCATTTT. Protein sequence: CASSETFLRHF.

This clonotype was recorded at least ten times. This chain joins TRBV7-9 and TRBJ1-1, with D maybe TRBD1 (6 bases). The germline V gene has CDR1 SEHNR and CDR2 FQNEAQ (reference sequence). V was shortened by 5 bases and J by 3 bases, with 19 bases between the two germline ends. The CDR3 is 16 residues long. CDR3 sequence reads: CASSVGGVKADTEAFF. The DNA for the CDR3 is TGTGCCAGCAGCGTAGGGGGAGTCAAGGCGGACACTGAAGCTTTCTTT.

The V call is TRBV7-6, the J call TRBJ1-3; D gene ambiguous. The CDR3 contains 15 residues. Germline V CDR1 and CDR2: SGHVS, FNYEAQ. Trimming took 5 bases from V and 2 from J, leaving 13 bases between them. CDR3: CASSQGRGTGNTIYF. CDR3 in DNA: TGTGCCAGCAGCCAAGGCAGAGGAACTGGAAACACCATATATTTT.

The table lists this clonotype with many counts. A much larger clone lies one base from this, so it may be a read error. The V gene is TRBV20-1, the J gene TRBJ2-7, with D maybe TRBD2 (5 bases). CDR3 size: 13 residues. Germline CDR1 DFQATT, CDR2 SNEGSKA (reference sequence). V was clipped by 4 bases and J by 7 bases, with 17 bases between them. This CDR3 is CSAKLSGTGEQYF. Here the CDR3 DNA reads TGCAGTGCTAAACTCTCCGGAACGGGGGAGCAGTACTTC.

This clonotype has just a few counts. A single base separates this from a much larger clone, so it may be a read error. The chain employs TRBV2 and TRBJ2-7; no definite D call. Germline lookup yields CDR1 SNHLY and CDR2 FYNNEI. The CDR3 sequence is 13 residues long. The V end was cut by 6 bases, the J end by 4 bases, with 13 bases between. The chain's CDR3 is CASRTDGSYEQYF. The CDR3 DNA sequence: TGTGCCAGCAGAACCGACGGCTCGTACGAGCAGTACTTC.

The chain couples TRBV6-1 to TRBJ1-2, with TRBD1 as a possible D gene (5 bases). Germline-derived CDR1 and CDR2 are MNHNS and SASEGT. The CDR3 totals 15 residues. The V gene lost 3 bases and the J gene lost 3 bases, with 14 bases spanning the gap. The CDR3 reads CASSEGESEYYGYTF. The CDR3 DNA reads as TGTGCCAGCAGTGAGGGGGAAAGCGAATACTATGGCTACACCTTC.

The chain's CDR3 is CAISEWGESRNTIYF. The CDR3 nucleotides are TGTGCCATCAGTGAATGGGGGGAATCCCGAAACACCATATATTTT. The chain uses TRBV10-3 and TRBJ1-3, with a weak D call TRBD1 (5 bases). Germline CDR1 and CDR2: ENHRY and SYGVKD. V was cut by 3 bases and J by 5 bases, with 14 bases left in between. This CDR3 has 15 amino acids.

This clonotype showed up just a few times. The chain joins TRBV7-9 to TRBJ1-2, with a tentative D call TRBD1 (5 bases). With 1 base removed from V and 6 bases from J, the gap between germline ends came to 9 bases. Germline-derived CDR1 and CDR2 are SEHNR and FQNEAQ (reference sequence). CDR3 size: 13 residues. In DNA, the CDR3 is TGTGCCAGCAGCTTAGGGGGGGGACATGGCTACACCTTC. Its protein product is CASSLGGGHGYTF. Drawing the rest from reference TRBV7-9 and TRBJ1-2, the complete variable domain is DTGVSQNPRHKITKRGQNVTFRCDPISEHNRLYWYRQTLGQGPEFLTYFQNEAQLEKSRLLSDRFSAERPKGSFSTLEIQRTEQGDSAMYLCASSLGGGHGYTFGSGTRLTVV.

The table lists this clonotype with many counts. The chain links TRBV29-1 to TRBJ1-2, with a tentative D call TRBD1 (6 bases). Trimming pared 8 bases from V and 0 bases from J, leaving 13 bases between. From germline, CDR1 is SQVTM and CDR2 ANQGSEA. The CDR3 totals 13 residues. The CDR3 nucleotides are TGCAGCACCACTAGGGGGTCTAACTATGGCTACACCTTC. Translation gives CSTTRGSNYGYTF.